The 29 T cell receptor beta chains below were found in one sample sequenced in a study of blood T cell repertoires in COVID-19. Data came from immunoSEQ multiplex PCR; TCRdb stores just in-frame clones and leaves some out. The sample shows under 250,000 clones, about nine tenths of them seen only once. Input material: peripheral blood. The receptors stem from a man in his sixties with acute or convalescent COVID-19.

The J gene is TRBJ2-1, the V gene TRBV9, with 9 bases identical to TRBD1. CDR1 is SGDLS, CDR2 YYNGEE, per germline. This CDR3 has 15 residues. V was pared by 0 bases and J by 3 bases, with 1 base of the junction left unmatched. The CDR3 DNA reads TGTGCCAGCAGCGTAGGACAGGGGGACTACAATGAGCAGTTCTTC. This codes for CASSVGQGDYNEQFF.

The CDR3 here is CASSPPRQGGNQPQHF. CDR3 nucleotides: TGTGCCAGCAGTCCCCCCCGGCAGGGCGGCAATCAGCCCCAGCATTTT. The genes are TRBV28 and TRBJ1-5; maybe TRBD1 (5 bases). This CDR3 region has 16 residues. The germline V and J ends were trimmed by 5 bases and 2 bases, with 16 bases remaining between them. Germline CDR1 is MDHEN and CDR2 is SYDVKM.

This clone was counted only a few times. The chain joins TRBV3-1 (or the pseudogene TRBV3-2) to TRBJ1-5; D possibly corresponds to TRBD1 (5 bases). The CDR3 runs 16 residues. The germline gives CDR1 LGHDT, CDR2 YNNKEL (reference sequence). Trimming removed 1 base at V and 0 bases at J, with 10 bases between. CDR3 sequence (DNA): TGTGCCAGCAGCCAAGGGGGCCGTTTTAGCAATCAGCCCCAGCATTTT. Protein sequence: CASSQGGRFSNQPQHF.

The chain recombines TRBV7-2 with TRBJ2-1; TRBD2 matches at 14 bases. V shed 5 bases, J shed 8 bases, and the junction held 8 bases outside the gene matches. This CDR3 has 16 amino acids. The germline V gene has CDR1 SGHTA and CDR2 FQGNSA. CDR3 in amino acids: CASSPWGTSGRDEQFF. Here the CDR3 DNA reads TGTGCCAGCAGCCCATGGGGGACTAGCGGGAGAGATGAGCAGTTCTTC.

The chain links TRBV11-2 to TRBJ1-6; 10 bases match TRBD1. Germline-derived CDR1 and CDR2 are SGHAT and FQNNGV. This CDR3 spans 18 amino acids. The V segment lost 5 bases and the J segment 7 bases; nucleotides outside the gene matches: 14. CDR3 protein: CASSPFLLRTGGNSPLHF. As DNA, the CDR3 is TGTGCCAGCAGCCCCTTCTTACTGCGGACAGGGGGGAATTCACCCCTCCACTTT. The full variable domain, in which reference TRBV11-2 and TRBJ1-6 provide the parts outside the CDR3, is EAGVAQSPRYKIIEKRQSVAFWCNPISGHATLYWYQQILGQGPKLLIQFQNNGVVDDSQLPKDRFSAERLKGVDSTLKIQPAKLEDSAVYLCASSPFLLRTGGNSPLHFGNGTRLTVT.

CDR3: CATSAGAPDTQYF. Here the CDR3 DNA reads TGTGCCACCAGTGCAGGGGCCCCCGATACGCAGTATTTT. The chain joins TRBV24-1 to TRBJ2-3; maybe TRBD1 (6 bases). Germline V gene sequence: CDR1 KGHDR, CDR2 SFDVKD. This CDR3 has 13 amino acids. Trimming took off 5 bases at V and 6 bases at J, with 11 bases between the two ends.

The chain has TRBV4-2 and TRBJ2-2; TRBD1 agrees at 12 bases. The CDR3 is 18 amino acids. Germline-derived CDR1 and CDR2 are LGHNA and YNFKEQ. The ends lost 2 bases at V and 0 bases at J; junction bases unmatched: 4. For the CDR3, the DNA is TGTGCCAGCAGCCAAACAGGGACAGGGGGCCCGAACACCGGGGAGCTGTTTTTT. It translates to CASSQTGTGGPNTGELFF.

The CDR3 sequence is CASSQESGNQPQHF. DNA for the CDR3: TGCGCCAGCAGCCAAGAGTCGGGTAATCAGCCCCAGCATTTT. The chain couples TRBV4-3 to TRBJ1-5; no firm D call. Per germline, CDR1 LGHNA and CDR2 YSLEER. The V end was cut by 0 bases, the J end by 4 bases, with 7 bases between. CDR3 size: 14 residues.

V gene TRBV6-5 combines with J gene TRBJ1-4; 7 positions match TRBD1. Trimming at V came to 7 bases and at J to 5 bases, leaving 10 bases not matched to a gene. The germline CDR1 and CDR2 sequences are MNHEY and SVGAGI. CDR3 length: 15 residues. CDR3 DNA: TGTGCCAGCACCCTTAGACAGGGCGGAAATGAAAAACTGTTTTTT. Protein sequence: CASTLRQGGNEKLFF.

The rearrangement links TRBV6-5 to TRBJ2-7, with 10 nucleotides matching TRBD1. Looked up from germline, CDR1 is MNHEY and CDR2 is SVGAGI. V lost 5 bases and J lost 4; bases outside the gene matches: 8. This CDR3 region has 15 residues. CDR3 protein: CASSRETGGRYEQYF. CDR3 DNA: TGTGCCAGCAGTCGAGAGACAGGGGGCAGGTACGAGCAGTACTTC.

The CDR3, as DNA: TGTGCCAGCAGCTTGGGAGCCGCGGGGGCCCGCGAGCAGTACTTC. Protein sequence: CASSLGAAGAREQYF. The rearrangement uses TRBV13 and TRBJ2-7; a weak D match, TRBD2 (7 bases). CDR3 size: 15 residues. CDR1 and CDR2 from the germline V gene are PRHDT and FYEKMQ (reference sequence). Trimming pared 3 bases from V and 6 bases from J, leaving 18 bases between.

This rearrangement joins TRBV28 to TRBJ2-1; D is unresolved. Germline lookup yields CDR1 MDHEN and CDR2 SYDVKM. The CDR3 is 12 residues long. V was clipped by 8 bases and J by 7 bases, with 12 bases between them. The CDR3 DNA reads as TGTGCCAGCGGCGCGGTGCGTAATGAGCAGTTCTTC. This codes for CASGAVRNEQFF.

This clone was observed once. CDR3 sequence reads: CASSYLAGETYEQYF. As DNA, the CDR3 is TGTGCCAGCAGTTACCTAGCGGGAGAAACCTACGAGCAGTACTTC. V is TRBV6-5 and J is TRBJ2-7, with 10 bases that match TRBD2. With 2 bases clipped from V and 2 bases from J, the junction kept 3 bases outside the gene matches. Germline V gives CDR1 MNHEY, CDR2 SVGAGI. This CDR3 is built from 15 residues.

V gene TRBV24-1 combines with J gene TRBJ2-3, with TRBD1 matching over 10 bases. This CDR3 is built from 14 residues. The V segment lost 7 bases and the J segment 3 bases; nucleotides outside the gene matches: 3. Germline V gene data show CDR1 as KGHDR and CDR2 as SFDVKD. The CDR3 loop reads CATRGTGETDTQYF. The CDR3 DNA reads as TGTGCCACCAGGGGGACAGGGGAAACAGATACGCAGTATTTT.

This rearrangement joins TRBV5-1 to TRBJ1-1; the D gene is possibly TRBD1 (6 bases). From germline, CDR1 is SGHRS and CDR2 YFSETQ. V was cut by 4 bases and J by 1 base, with 14 bases left in between. The CDR3 spans 15 residues. The CDR3 is CASSPRTAPNTEAFF. DNA of the CDR3: TGCGCCAGCAGCCCCCGGACAGCTCCGAACACTGAAGCTTTCTTT.

The V call is TRBV28, the J call TRBJ2-1, with 9 bases lining up with TRBD2. Germline V lookup: CDR1 MDHEN, CDR2 SYDVKM. This CDR3 spans 15 amino acids. The V gene end was trimmed by 7 bases and the J gene end by 1 base; junction bases not matched to a gene: 5. This CDR3 is CASIIAGESYNEQFF. CDR3 sequence (DNA): TGTGCCAGCATCATAGCGGGAGAGTCCTACAATGAGCAGTTCTTC.

The genes are TRBV29-1 and TRBJ2-7, with 16 bases lining up with TRBD2. This CDR3 comprises 16 residues. V shed 1 base and J 5 bases; nucleotides not matched to a gene: 5. From germline, CDR1 is SQVTM and CDR2 ANQGSEA. Here the CDR3 reads CSVEGGTSGREDEQYF. The CDR3 DNA reads as TGCAGCGTTGAAGGAGGGACTAGCGGGAGGGAAGACGAGCAGTACTTC.

The chain joins TRBV23-1 to TRBJ1-6; 10 bases are a match to TRBD1. TRBV23-1 is recorded as an ORF, its role being uncertain. This CDR3 region has 15 residues. V lost 10 bases to trimming and J lost 6 bases; unmatched junction nucleotides: 9. The CDR3 DNA reads TGCGCCACCGTGGACAGGGGGGCCTCTAATTCACCCCTCCACTTT. Residues: CATVDRGASNSPLHF.

The chain employs TRBV11-2 and TRBJ2-1, with D possibly matching TRBD2 (5 bases). Looked up from germline, CDR1 is SGHAT and CDR2 is FQNNGV. There are 13 residues in the CDR3. V shed 11 bases and J shed 7 bases, with 18 bases lying between them. Here the CDR3 reads CADREVPRNEQFF. Written as DNA, the CDR3 is TGTGCCGACCGGGAAGTGCCGCGGAATGAGCAGTTCTTC.

The rearrangement links TRBV27 to TRBJ2-1; TRBD1 aligns across 7 bases. The germline V gene has CDR1 MNHEY and CDR2 SMNVEV (reference sequence). This CDR3 is 15 amino acids long. V lost 5 bases, J lost 1 base, and 5 bases stayed unmatched. The CDR3 is CASSPPTGSYNEQFF. In DNA form, the CDR3 reads TGTGCCAGCAGTCCACCGACAGGGTCCTACAATGAGCAGTTCTTC.

The chain couples TRBV7-9 to TRBJ1-1, with TRBD1 identical over 10 bases. V lost 5 bases and J lost 3; bases outside the gene matches: 6. The CDR3 is 15 amino acids. The germline V gene has CDR1 SEHNR and CDR2 FQNEAQ (reference sequence). The CDR3 region has the DNA TGTGCCAGCAGCCCGAGGGGGACAGGGGACACTGAAGCTTTCTTT. Its protein is CASSPRGTGDTEAFF.

V and J are TRBV9 and TRBJ2-2; 9 bases are shared with TRBD2. The ends lost 3 bases at V and 1 base at J; junction bases unmatched: 1. Germline CDR1 is SGDLS and CDR2 is YYNGEE. The CDR3 consists of 15 residues. Written as DNA, the CDR3 is TGTGCCAGCAGCGCGACTAGCGGGAACACCGGGGAGCTGTTTTTT. This codes for CASSATSGNTGELFF.

The rearrangement links TRBV29-1 to TRBJ2-7; 9 positions agree with TRBD2. Germline V lookup: CDR1 SQVTM, CDR2 ANQGSEA. The J segment lost 2 bases and the V segment lost 7 bases, leaving 12 bases of the junction unmatched. The CDR3 has 15 amino acids. DNA of the CDR3: TGCAGCGGCCTTTATCCCGGGACTAGCACCTACGAGCAGTACTTC. Protein product: CSGLYPGTSTYEQYF.

The chain joins TRBV27 to TRBJ2-1; D perhaps matches TRBD2 (6 bases). The CDR3 contains 15 residues. Germline CDR1 is MNHEY and CDR2 is SMNVEV (reference sequence). V shed 2 bases and J shed 7 bases, with 15 bases lying between them. This CDR3 reads CASSLNLGLRNEQFF. The CDR3 bases are TGTGCCAGCAGTTTAAATTTGGGACTTCGGAATGAGCAGTTCTTC.

The genes are TRBV18 and TRBJ2-7; TRBD2 matches at 12 bases. There are 17 residues in the CDR3. The ends lost 3 bases at V and 3 bases at J; junction bases unmatched: 9. The germline V gene encodes CDR1 KGHSH and CDR2 LQKENI. The CDR3 reads CASSPTGTSGSGYEQYF. As DNA, the CDR3 is TGTGCCAGCTCACCTACCGGGACTAGCGGGTCGGGCTACGAGCAGTACTTC.

The chain joins TRBV12-3 or TRBV12-4 to TRBJ1-2; 7 nucleotides align to TRBD1. The CDR3 has 13 amino acids. The junction had 4 bases not matched to a gene; V was cut back by 3 bases and J by 6 bases. The CDR3: CASSFIQGHGYTF. The CDR3, as DNA: TGTGCCAGCAGTTTCATACAGGGGCATGGCTACACCTTC.

This chain connects TRBV29-1 to TRBJ1-2; D not resolved. Per the germline V gene, CDR1 is SQVTM and CDR2 is ANQGSEA. The CDR3 covers 14 residues. V lost 1 base to trimming and J lost 8 bases, with 17 bases between them. The CDR3 loop is CSVEGGLSRQGYTF. CDR3 nucleotide sequence: TGCAGCGTTGAAGGCGGGTTATCTCGTCAGGGCTACACCTTC.

The V and J genes are TRBV28 and TRBJ2-3, with TRBD2 matching 14 bases. CDR1 is MDHEN and CDR2 is SYDVKM in the germline V gene. CDR3 length: 17 residues. The junction had 11 bases not matched to a gene; V was cut back by 6 bases and J by 6 bases. The CDR3 DNA reads TGTGCCAGCAGCCCCGCCGGGACTAGCGGGAGCGCGGATACGCAGTATTTT. Translating gives CASSPAGTSGSADTQYF. Combining the CDR3 with reference TRBV28 and TRBJ2-3 gives the whole variable domain DVKVTQSSRYLVKRTGEKVFLECVQDMDHENMFWYRQDPGLGLRLIYFSYDVKMKEKGDIPEGYSVSREKKERFSLILESASTNQTSMYLCASSPAGTSGSADTQYFGPGTRLTVL.

V gene TRBV11-3 combines with J gene TRBJ2-5; D not resolved. Trimming left V 4 bases short and J 5 bases short, with 14 bases between. CDR1 is SGHNT and CDR2 is YENEEA in the germline V gene. The CDR3 totals 14 residues. DNA for the CDR3: TGTGCCAGCAGCTCGCCACCCCTCCGGGAGACCCAGTACTTC. The encoded protein is CASSSPPLRETQYF.